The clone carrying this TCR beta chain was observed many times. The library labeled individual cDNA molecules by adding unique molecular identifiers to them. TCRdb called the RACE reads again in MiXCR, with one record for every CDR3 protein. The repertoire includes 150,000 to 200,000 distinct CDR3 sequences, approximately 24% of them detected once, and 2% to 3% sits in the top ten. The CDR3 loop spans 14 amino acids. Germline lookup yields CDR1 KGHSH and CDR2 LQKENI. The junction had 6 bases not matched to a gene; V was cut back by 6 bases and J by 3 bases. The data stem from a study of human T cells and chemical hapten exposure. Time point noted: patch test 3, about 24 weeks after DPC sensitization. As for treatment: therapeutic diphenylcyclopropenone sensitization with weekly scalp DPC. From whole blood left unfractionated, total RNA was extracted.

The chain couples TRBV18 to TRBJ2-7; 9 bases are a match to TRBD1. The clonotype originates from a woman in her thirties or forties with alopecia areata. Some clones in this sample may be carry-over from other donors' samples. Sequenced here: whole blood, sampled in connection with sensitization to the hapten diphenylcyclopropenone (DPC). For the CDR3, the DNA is TGTGCCAGCTCGTTCGGGACAGGGTACTACGAGCAGTACTTC. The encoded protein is CASSFGTGYYEQYF.